The rows below give T cell receptor beta chains drawn from one sample of a study of OX40 agonist ivuxolimab in advanced cancers. The repertoire was sequenced with immunoSEQ multiplex PCR; TCRdb's copy has only in-frame clones and lacks some. The sample lists 8,500 to 14,000 clones; around four fifths were seen once. Specimen: CD4+ or CD8+ T cells sorted from blood, collected in a trial of the OX40 agonist ivuxolimab. The receptors were gathered from an adult with an advanced solid tumor such as melanoma, head and neck, liver or kidney cancer. Both conserved end residues are part of each CDR3. A D gene is named only where the DNA matches it firmly. Clone size is shown for a subset of rows, as once, few, many or a class of expanded clone.

.,.,TRBV28,TRBJ1-6,CASKSVMSSYNSPLHF,TGTGCCAGCAAATCGGTAATGAGCTCCTATAATTCACCCCTCCACTTT
.,.,TRBV29-1,TRBJ2-1,CSSDNEQFF,TGCAGCAGTGACAATGAGCAGTTCTTC
.,.,TRBV15,TRBJ2-3,CATSTLTPTGPDTQYF,TGTGCCACCAGCACGCTGACCCCCACCGGGCCAGATACGCAGTATTTT
.,.,TRBV7-9,TRBJ2-1,CASSWSGLANEQFF,TGTGCCAGCAGCTGGTCGGGGTTAGCCAATGAGCAGTTCTTC
.,TRBD2,TRBV27,TRBJ2-7,CASISRPGLALGSEQYF,TGTGCCAGCATCTCCCGTCCGGGACTAGCACTAGGGAGCGAGCAGTACTTC
once,.,TRBV7-9,TRBJ2-5,CASSLVGETQYF,TGTGCCAGCAGCTTAGTGGGGGAGACCCAGTACTTC
.,.,TRBV4-3,TRBJ2-7,CASSQELTFYEQYF,TGCGCCAGCAGCCAAGAGTTGACCTTCTACGAGCAGTACTTC
once,TRBD2,TRBV5-4,TRBJ2-1,CASSLGTSTEQFF,TGTGCCAGCAGCTTGGGGACTAGCACTGAGCAGTTCTTC
.,.,TRBV4-1,TRBJ2-3,CASRGRITDTQYF,TGCGCCAGCAGGGGGCGGATTACAGATACGCAGTATTTT
.,TRBD1,TRBV7-9,TRBJ1-2,CATGTGTVYGYTF,TGTGCCACCGGGACAGGAACTGTCTATGGCTACACCTTC
.,.,TRBV21-1,TRBJ2-1,CASSKRGLAGGGLSGNEQFF,TGTGCCAGCAGCAAAAGGGGCCTAGCGGGCGGGGGGTTGTCAGGGAATGAGCAGTTCTTC
.,.,TRBV28,TRBJ1-5,CASSLTAGGNQPQHF,TGTGCCAGCAGTTTAACAGCGGGAGGCAATCAGCCCCAGCATTTT
.,.,TRBV6-6,TRBJ2-1,CASSRTQIDNEQFF,TGTGCCAGCAGTAGGACACAGATCGACAATGAGCAGTTCTTC
.,TRBD1,TRBV9,TRBJ1-4,CASSPSGTGNEKLFF,TGTGCCAGCAGCCCTAGTGGGACAGGGAATGAAAAACTGTTTTTT
.,.,TRBV27,TRBJ1-5,CASSFLGVNQPQHF,TGTGCCAGCAGTTTCTTAGGGGTCAATCAGCCCCAGCATTTT
.,.,TRBV9,TRBJ2-2,CASSVRPRMGAENTGELFF,TGTGCCAGCAGCGTACGGCCCCGAATGGGGGCCGAGAACACCGGGGAGCTGTTTTTT